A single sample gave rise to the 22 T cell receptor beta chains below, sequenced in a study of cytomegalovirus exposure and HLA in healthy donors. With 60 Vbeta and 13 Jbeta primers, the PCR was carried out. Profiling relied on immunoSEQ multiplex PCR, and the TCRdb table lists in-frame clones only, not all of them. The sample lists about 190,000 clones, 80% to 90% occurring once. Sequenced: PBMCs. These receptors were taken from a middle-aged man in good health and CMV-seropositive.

Here the CDR3 reads CASSPSRRDMNTEAFF. As DNA, the CDR3 is TGTGCCAGCAGTCCCTCCCGCAGGGACATGAACACTGAAGCTTTCTTT. The V gene is TRBV27, the J gene TRBJ1-1; D perhaps matches TRBD1 (6 bases). The germline CDR1 and CDR2 sequences are MNHEY and SMNVEV (reference sequence). V was shortened by 5 bases and J by 0 bases, with 16 bases between the two germline ends. This CDR3 is built from 16 residues.

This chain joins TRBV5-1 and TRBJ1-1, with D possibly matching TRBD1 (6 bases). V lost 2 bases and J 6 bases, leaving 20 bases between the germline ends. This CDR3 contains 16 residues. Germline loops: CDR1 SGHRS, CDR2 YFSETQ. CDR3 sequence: CASSFHRAGVKAEAFF. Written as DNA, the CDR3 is TGCGCCAGCAGCTTCCACAGGGCCGGAGTAAAGGCTGAAGCTTTCTTT.

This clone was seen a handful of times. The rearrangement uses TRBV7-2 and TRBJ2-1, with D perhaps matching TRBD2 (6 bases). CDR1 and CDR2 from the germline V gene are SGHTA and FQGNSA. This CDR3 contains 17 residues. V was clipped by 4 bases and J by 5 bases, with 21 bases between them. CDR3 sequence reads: CASSSMTGGSFDNEQFF. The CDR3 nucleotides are TGTGCCAGCAGCTCAATGACTGGGGGGAGTTTTGACAATGAGCAGTTCTTC.

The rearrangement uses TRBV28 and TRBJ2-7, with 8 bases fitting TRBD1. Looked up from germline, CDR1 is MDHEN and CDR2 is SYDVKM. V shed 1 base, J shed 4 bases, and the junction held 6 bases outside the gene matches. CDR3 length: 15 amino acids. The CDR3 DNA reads TGTGCCAGCAGTTTATTAGGGACAGGAGGGTACGAGCAGTACTTC. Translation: CASSLLGTGGYEQYF.

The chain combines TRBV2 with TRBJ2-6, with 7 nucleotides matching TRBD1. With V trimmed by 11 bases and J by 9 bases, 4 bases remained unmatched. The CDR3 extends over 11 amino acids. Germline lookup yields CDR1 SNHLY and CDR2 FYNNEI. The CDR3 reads CACGQVNVLTF. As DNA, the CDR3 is TGTGCCTGCGGACAGGTCAACGTCCTGACTTTC.

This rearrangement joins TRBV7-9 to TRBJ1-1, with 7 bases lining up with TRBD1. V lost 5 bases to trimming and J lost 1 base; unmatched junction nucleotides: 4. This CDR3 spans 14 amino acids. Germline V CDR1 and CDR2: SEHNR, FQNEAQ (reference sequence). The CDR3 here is CASSVTGRNTEAFF. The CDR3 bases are TGTGCCAGCAGCGTGACAGGGAGGAACACTGAAGCTTTCTTT.

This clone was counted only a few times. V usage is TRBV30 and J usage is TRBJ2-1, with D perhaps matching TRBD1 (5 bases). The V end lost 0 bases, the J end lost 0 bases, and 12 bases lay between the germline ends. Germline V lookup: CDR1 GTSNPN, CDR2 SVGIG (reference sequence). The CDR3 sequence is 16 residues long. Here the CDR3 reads CAWSVRGISSYNEQFF. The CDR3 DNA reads TGTGCCTGGAGTGTAAGGGGCATAAGCTCCTACAATGAGCAGTTCTTC.

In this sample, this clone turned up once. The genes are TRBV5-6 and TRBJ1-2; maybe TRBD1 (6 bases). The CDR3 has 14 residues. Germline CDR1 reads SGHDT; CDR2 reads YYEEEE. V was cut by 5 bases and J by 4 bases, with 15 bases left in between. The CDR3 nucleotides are TGTGCCAGCAGTTCAGGGGTCAAGGGCTATGGCTACACCTTC. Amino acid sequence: CASSSGVKGYGYTF.

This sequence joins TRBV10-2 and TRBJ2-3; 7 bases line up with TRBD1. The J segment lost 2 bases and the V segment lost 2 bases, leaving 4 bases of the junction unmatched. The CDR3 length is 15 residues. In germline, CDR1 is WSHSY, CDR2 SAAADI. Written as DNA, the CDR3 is TGCGCCAGCAGTGAGCCGGGACAGTACACAGATACGCAGTATTTT. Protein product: CASSEPGQYTDTQYF.

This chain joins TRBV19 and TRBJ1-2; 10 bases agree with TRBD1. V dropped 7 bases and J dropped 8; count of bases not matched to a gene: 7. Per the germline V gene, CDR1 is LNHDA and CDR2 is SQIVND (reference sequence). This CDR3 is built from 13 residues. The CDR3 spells CASTDRGRRGYTF. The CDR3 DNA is TGTGCCAGTACCGACAGGGGGCGCAGGGGCTACACCTTC.

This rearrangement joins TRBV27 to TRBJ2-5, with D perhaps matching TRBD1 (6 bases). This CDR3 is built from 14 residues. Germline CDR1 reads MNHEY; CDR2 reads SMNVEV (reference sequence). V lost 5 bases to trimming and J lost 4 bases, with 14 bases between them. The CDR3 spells CASSPQGQAETQYF. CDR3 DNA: TGTGCCAGCAGTCCTCAGGGGCAAGCAGAGACCCAGTACTTC.

The CDR3 nucleotides read TGTGCCAGCAGTTTATCGAATGGCCGATCCTCCTACGAGCAGTACTTC. Its protein product is CASSLSNGRSSYEQYF. The rearrangement uses TRBV27 and TRBJ2-7, with no clear D. V dropped 0 bases and J dropped 0 bases, with 12 bases sitting between them. The germline CDR1 and CDR2 sequences are MNHEY and SMNVEV (reference sequence). The CDR3 is 16 residues long.

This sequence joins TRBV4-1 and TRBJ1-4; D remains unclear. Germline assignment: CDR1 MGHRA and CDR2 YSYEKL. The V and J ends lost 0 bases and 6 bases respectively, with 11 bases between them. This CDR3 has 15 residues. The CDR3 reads CASSQDIGGDEKLFF. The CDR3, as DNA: TGCGCCAGCAGCCAAGATATAGGAGGAGATGAAAAACTGTTTTTT.

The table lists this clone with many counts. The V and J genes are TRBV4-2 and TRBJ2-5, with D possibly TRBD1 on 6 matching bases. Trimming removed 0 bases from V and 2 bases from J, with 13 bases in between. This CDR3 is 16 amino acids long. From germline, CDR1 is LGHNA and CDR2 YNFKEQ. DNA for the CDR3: TGTGCCAGCAGCCAAGATCCCATAGGGACACAAGAGACCCAGTACTTC. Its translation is CASSQDPIGTQETQYF.

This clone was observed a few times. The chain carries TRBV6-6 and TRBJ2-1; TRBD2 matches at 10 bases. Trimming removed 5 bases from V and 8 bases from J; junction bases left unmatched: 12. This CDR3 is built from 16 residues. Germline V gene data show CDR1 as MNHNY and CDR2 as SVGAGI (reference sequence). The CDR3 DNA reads TGTGCCAGCAGTGGTCCGGGGTCGCTAGCGGGAGATGAGCAGTTCTTC. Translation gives CASSGPGSLAGDEQFF.

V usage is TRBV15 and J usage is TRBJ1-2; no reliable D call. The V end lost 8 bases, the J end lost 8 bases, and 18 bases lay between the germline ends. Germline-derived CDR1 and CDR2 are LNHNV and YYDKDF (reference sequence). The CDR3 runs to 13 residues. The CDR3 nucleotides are TGTGCCACCGAACCTTCGTTCGGGAGAGGCTACACCTTC. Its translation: CATEPSFGRGYTF.

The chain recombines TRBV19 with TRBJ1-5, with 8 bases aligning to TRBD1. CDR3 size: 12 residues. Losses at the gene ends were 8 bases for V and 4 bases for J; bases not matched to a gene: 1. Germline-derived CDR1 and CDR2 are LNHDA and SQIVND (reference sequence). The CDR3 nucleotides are TGTGCCAGTGGACAGGGAAATCAGCCCCAGCATTTT. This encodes CASGQGNQPQHF.

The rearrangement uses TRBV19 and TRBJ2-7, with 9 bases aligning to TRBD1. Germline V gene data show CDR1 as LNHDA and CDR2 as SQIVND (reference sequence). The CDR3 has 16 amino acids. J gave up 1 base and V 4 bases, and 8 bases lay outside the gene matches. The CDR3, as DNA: TGTGCCAGTAGTACTCAAACAGGGGGCGCGTCCTACGAGCAGTACTTC. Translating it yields CASSTQTGGASYEQYF.

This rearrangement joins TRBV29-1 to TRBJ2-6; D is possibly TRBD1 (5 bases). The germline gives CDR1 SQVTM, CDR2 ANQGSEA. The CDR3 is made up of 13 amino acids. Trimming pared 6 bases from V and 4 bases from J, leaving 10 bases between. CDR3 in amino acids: CSVDIAGANVLTF. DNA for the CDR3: TGCAGCGTGGACATCGCCGGGGCCAACGTCCTGACTTTC.

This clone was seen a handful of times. CDR3 nucleotides: TGTGCCAGCAGCGTAGGCGGGAGTTCGCTCTACGAGCAGTACTTC. This encodes CASSVGGSSLYEQYF. The genes are TRBV9 and TRBJ2-7, with 7 bases aligning to TRBD2. Germline lookup yields CDR1 SGDLS and CDR2 YYNGEE. J was trimmed by 3 bases and V by 0 bases; bases with no gene match: 6. This CDR3 comprises 15 residues. Variable domain in full (rest from reference TRBV9 and TRBJ2-7): DSGVTQTPKHLITATGQRVTLRCSPRSGDLSVYWYQQSLDQGLQFLIQYYNGEERAKGNILERFSAQQFPDLHSELNLSSLELGDSALYFCASSVGGSSLYEQYFGPGTRLTVT.

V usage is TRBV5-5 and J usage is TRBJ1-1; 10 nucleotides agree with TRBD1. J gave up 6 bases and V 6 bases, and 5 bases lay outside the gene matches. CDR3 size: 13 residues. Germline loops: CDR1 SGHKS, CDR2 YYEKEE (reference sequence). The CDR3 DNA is TGTGCCAGCACCAGACAGGGGGCAGCTGAAGCTTTCTTT. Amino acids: CASTRQGAAEAFF.

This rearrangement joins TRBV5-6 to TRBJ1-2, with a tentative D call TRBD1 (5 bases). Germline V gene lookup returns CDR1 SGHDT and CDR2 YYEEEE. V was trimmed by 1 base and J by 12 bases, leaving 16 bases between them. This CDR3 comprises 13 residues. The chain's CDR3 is CASSLLGATTDTF. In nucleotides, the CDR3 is TGTGCCAGCAGCTTGTTAGGGGCCACTACGGACACCTTC. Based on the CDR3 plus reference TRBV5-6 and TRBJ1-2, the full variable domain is DAGVTQSPTHLIKTRGQQVTLRCSPKSGHDTVSWYQQALGQGPQFIFQYYEEEERQRGNFPDRFSGHQFPNYSSELNVNALLLGDSALYLCASSLLGATTDTFGSGTRLTVV.